This TCR beta chain emerged from a study of blood T cell repertoires in COVID-19. Study details: Sites across the United States, Italy and Spain contributed samples from acute and convalescent COVID-19.

TCRdb keeps only in-frame clones here, not all; method: immunoSEQ multiplex PCR. The table lists 150,000 to 200,000 clones, 86% of them singletons. With 3 bases removed from V and 0 bases from J, the gap between germline ends came to 5 bases. The V gene's germline CDR1 is MNHEY and CDR2 SMNVEV (reference sequence). The CDR3 contains 13 residues. This clone was picked up one time. Different DNA sequences within this sample yield the same CDR3. The specimen was peripheral blood. The TCR comes from a man between 70 and 80 years old with acute or convalescent COVID-19. J is TRBJ1-1 and V is TRBV27; no clear D gene. CDR3: CASSFQMNTEAFF. In nucleotides, the CDR3 is TGTGCCAGCAGTTTTCAGATGAACACTGAAGCTTTCTTT.